This is a list of T cell receptor beta chains from one sample in a study of regulatory T cells in long-lasting Graves disease. TCRdb reprocessed the multiplex PCR reads with MiXCR, giving one entry per CDR3 protein. The table lists approximately 440,000 distinct CDR3 sequences, about 16% of them singletons. The sample was also linked to a second study, of T cells in Graves' hyperthyroidism and ophthalmopathy.

Source: peripheral blood mononuclear cells (PBMCs), taken at new diagnosis, from a patient treated with antithyroid drugs. The receptors were gathered from a man aged 40-55 years with Graves disease. Each CDR3 is given with its conserved first and last residue. Size tells how often a clone was seen (once, few, many) or the class of an expanded clone, and some rows leave it out.

V: TRBV6-1; J: TRBJ2-7; size: many; length: 15; CDR3: CASSRAGTGVYEQYF
V: TRBV5-1; J: TRBJ1-4; size: few; length: 14; CDR3: CASSPGTGSEKLFF
V: TRBV5-1; J: TRBJ2-1; size: many; length: 12; CDR3: CASSLRDDEQFF
V: TRBV5-1; J: TRBJ2-5; size: NA; length: 14; CDR3: CASSEDRIQETQYF
V: TRBV12-3/TRBV12-4; J: TRBJ1-5; size: few; length: 14; CDR3: CASKGPRPNGPQHF
V: TRBV29-1; J: TRBJ1-4; size: NA; length: 15; CDR3: CSVEAAAGGREKLFF
V: TRBV12-3/TRBV12-4; J: TRBJ2-5; size: NA; length: 15; CDR3: CASSDSYSGKETQYF
V: TRBV27; J: TRBJ2-5; size: many; length: 14; CDR3: CASSPGQIRETQYF
V: TRBV24-1; J: TRBJ2-1; size: few; length: 16; CDR3: CATSDFGLASHNEQFF
V: TRBV2; J: TRBJ1-3; size: few; length: 15; CDR3: CASSSHPGTGNTIYF
V: TRBV12-3/TRBV12-4; J: TRBJ1-2; size: many; length: 13; CDR3: CASLRRTGDGYTF
V: TRBV20-1; J: TRBJ2-1; size: many; length: 15; CDR3: CSASEGTRVRNEQFF
V: TRBV28; J: TRBJ2-7; size: many; length: 15; CDR3: CASSLLDFPQREQYF
V: TRBV27; J: TRBJ2-5; size: NA; length: 15; CDR3: CASSLGLAGVKTQYF
V: TRBV12-3/TRBV12-4; J: TRBJ1-1; size: many; length: 13; CDR3: CASARGHGTEAFF
V: TRBV20-1; J: TRBJ1-5; size: NA; length: 18; CDR3: CSARVAGGGEGFNQPQHF
V: TRBV5-1; J: TRBJ2-1; size: many; length: 22; CDR3: CASSLRAAIPLAGERTYNEQFF
V: TRBV25-1; J: TRBJ2-1; size: once; length: 15; CDR3: CASSERVIRYNEQFF
V: TRBV5-4; J: TRBJ2-5; size: few; length: 16; CDR3: CASSEGLAGDQETQYF
V: TRBV5-1; J: TRBJ2-3; size: many; length: 16; CDR3: CASSSTRDRRSDTQYF
V: TRBV28; J: TRBJ1-2; size: many; length: 14; CDR3: CASSSSYVGEGYTF
V: TRBV9; J: TRBJ2-6; size: NA; length: 17; CDR3: CASSVFEGATGANVLTF
V: TRBV19; J: TRBJ1-6; size: NA; length: 14; CDR3: CASRTDGYNSPLHF
V: TRBV20-1; J: TRBJ2-1; size: many; length: 14; CDR3: CSARAGGPDNEQFF
V: TRBV10-3; J: TRBJ2-1; size: few; length: 15; CDR3: CAISEQREVNNEQFF
V: TRBV5-5; J: TRBJ2-7; size: NA; length: 15; CDR3: CASSLESGLSYEQYF
V: TRBV28; J: TRBJ2-2; size: few; length: 15; CDR3: CASRQAGSRNGELFF
V: TRBV24-1; J: TRBJ2-1; size: few; length: 15; CDR3: CATSDSGLAGVEQFF
V: TRBV7-3; J: TRBJ2-6; size: few; length: 15; CDR3: CASGDTLSGANVLTF
V: TRBV20-1; J: TRBJ2-2; size: many; length: 14; CDR3: CSARDTGQSGELFF
V: TRBV3-1; J: TRBJ2-3; size: NA; length: 11; CDR3: CASSQSHTQYF
V: TRBV20-1; J: TRBJ2-5; size: many; length: 15; CDR3: CSARDLTELQETQYF
V: TRBV7-9; J: TRBJ2-7; size: many; length: 15; CDR3: CASSTTAKSSYEQYF
V: TRBV20-1; J: TRBJ2-7; size: many; length: 11; CDR3: CSARYQYEQYF
V: TRBV20-1; J: TRBJ2-7; size: many; length: 14; CDR3: CSARDLELPYEQYF
V: TRBV29-1; J: TRBJ1-2; size: many; length: 12; CDR3: CSVDGGQDGYTF